A selection of T cell receptor beta chains follows, all from one sample in a study of HIV-infected patients and healthy controls. Via MiXCR, TCRdb re-called the 5' RACE reads, giving one row per CDR3 protein. This table has about 8,600 distinct CDR3 sequences, about 9% appearing once. Sequencing used blood, obtained during antiretroviral therapy. The receptors were gathered from an adult with HIV infection. The CDR3 runs from the conserved cysteine through the conserved F or W. The D gene is left open where the match is weak. Size is omitted from some rows. Given values are once, few, many or a class for expanded clones.

J: TRBJ1-3
V: TRBV5-1
D: -
size: many
DNA: TGCGCCAGCAGCTTGACAGGGACCAACACCATATATTTT
CDR3: CASSLTGTNTIYF

J: TRBJ2-3
V: TRBV12-3/TRBV12-4
D: TRBD1
size: many
DNA: TGTGCCAGCAGCCACCTGGGGGGACAGGGGCTAGATACGCAGTATTTT
CDR3: CASSHLGGQGLDTQYF

J: TRBJ2-1
V: TRBV24-1
D: TRBD2
size: medium-sized
DNA: TGTGCCACCAGTGACCCCACTAGCGGGGTATCCTACAATGAGCAGTTCTTC
CDR3: CATSDPTSGVSYNEQFF

J: TRBJ2-1
V: TRBV20-1
D: TRBD1
size: -
DNA: TGCAGTGCTATGGTTCCGGGACAGAGAAACAATGAGCAGTTCTTC
CDR3: CSAMVPGQRNNEQFF

J: TRBJ1-2
V: TRBV19
D: -
size: few
DNA: TGTGCCAGTAGCTTGCCTCAGGGACGCGGCTACACCTTC
CDR3: CASSLPQGRGYTF

J: TRBJ1-1
V: TRBV9
D: -
size: medium-sized
DNA: TGTGCCAGCAGCGTAGACAGTTTGGGCACTGAAGCTTTCTTT
CDR3: CASSVDSLGTEAFF

J: TRBJ2-1
V: TRBV6-5
D: -
size: many
DNA: TGTGCCACACGCAAACAGGATGAGCAGTTCTTC
CDR3: CATRKQDEQFF

J: TRBJ1-2
V: TRBV12-3/TRBV12-4
D: -
size: many
DNA: TGTGCCAGCAGACCTCCAGACCCCTACGACGGCTACACCTTC
CDR3: CASRPPDPYDGYTF

J: TRBJ2-2
V: TRBV27
D: -
size: many
DNA: TGTGCCAGCAGTTTAGGGGCCGCCACCGGGGAGCTGTTTTTT
CDR3: CASSLGAATGELFF

J: TRBJ1-1
V: TRBV9
D: -
size: many
DNA: TGTGCCAGCAGCGTAGGGAGACCGGGGCCTACTATGAACACTGAAGCTTTCTTT
CDR3: CASSVGRPGPTMNTEAFF

J: TRBJ1-1
V: TRBV6-1
D: -
size: many
DNA: TGTGCCAGCAGTGAATGGAGACTCCCAAACACTGAAGCTTTCTTT
CDR3: CASSEWRLPNTEAFF

J: TRBJ1-1
V: TRBV19
D: -
size: -
DNA: TGTGCCAGTTCATCCGGGATTGGAAGGGAGAACACTGAAGCTTTCTTT
CDR3: CASSSGIGRENTEAFF

J: TRBJ2-7
V: TRBV18
D: TRBD1
size: many
DNA: TGTGCCAGCTCAGAACAGGGGCCTTCCTACGAGCAGTACTTC
CDR3: CASSEQGPSYEQYF

J: TRBJ2-1
V: TRBV7-2
D: TRBD1
size: many
DNA: TGTGCCAGCAGCTTAAAAGGACAGGGTAGCTATGAGCAGTTCTTC
CDR3: CASSLKGQGSYEQFF

J: TRBJ2-6
V: TRBV6-5
D: TRBD1
size: medium-sized
DNA: TGTGCCAGCAGTTACTTCACAGGGGGCGCGAACATGGCTGGGGCCAACGTCCTGACTTTC
CDR3: CASSYFTGGANMAGANVLTF

J: TRBJ1-2
V: TRBV5-1
D: TRBD1
size: -
DNA: TGCGCCAGCAGCGGAGGGACAGGGAAGTTCTATGGCTACACCTTC
CDR3: CASSGGTGKFYGYTF

J: TRBJ1-1
V: TRBV18
D: TRBD1
size: medium-sized
DNA: TGTGCCAGCTCACCCCAGGGGGAGATGACTGAAGCTTTCTTT
CDR3: CASSPQGEMTEAFF

J: TRBJ1-2
V: TRBV20-1
D: TRBD1
size: few
DNA: TGCAGTGCTCAGGACAGGACAAACTATGGCTACACCTTC
CDR3: CSAQDRTNYGYTF

J: TRBJ1-5
V: TRBV6-5
D: TRBD1
size: many
DNA: TGTGCCAGCAGCCAGGGAACTTGGACAGGGCGGCCGCATTTT
CDR3: CASSQGTWTGRPHF

J: TRBJ1-1
V: TRBV7-9
D: -
size: many
DNA: TGTGCCAGCAGCGCCGGGACTGTCGAAGCTTTCTTT
CDR3: CASSAGTVEAFF

J: TRBJ1-5
V: TRBV12-3/TRBV12-4
D: TRBD1
size: medium-sized
DNA: TGTGCCAGCAGCCTAAGGGGGCCCAATCAGCCCCAGCATTTT
CDR3: CASSLRGPNQPQHF

J: TRBJ1-1
V: TRBV11-2
D: -
size: many
DNA: TGTGCCAGCAGCTGGAGGCCCGACAGCATGAACACTGAAGCTTTCTTT
CDR3: CASSWRPDSMNTEAFF

J: TRBJ2-1
V: TRBV6-2/TRBV6-3
D: TRBD2
size: many
DNA: TGTGCCAGCAGTTACCTTAGCGGGGGGGCTGCTTACAATGAGCAGTTCTTC
CDR3: CASSYLSGGAAYNEQFF

J: TRBJ1-2
V: TRBV6-5
D: TRBD1
size: few
DNA: TGTGCCAGCTCGGACAGGGGAACCTATAACTATGGCTACACCTTC
CDR3: CASSDRGTYNYGYTF

J: TRBJ2-3
V: TRBV12-3/TRBV12-4
D: -
size: few
DNA: TGTGCCAGCAGTTTGGGGTACAGCTACACAGATACGCAGTATTTT
CDR3: CASSLGYSYTDTQYF

J: TRBJ1-5
V: TRBV7-9
D: -
size: many
DNA: TGTGCCAGCAGCCAAACCCTAGGTAGCAATCAGCCCCAGCATTTT
CDR3: CASSQTLGSNQPQHF

J: TRBJ1-4
V: TRBV7-2
D: -
size: many
DNA: TGTGCCAGCAGCCGGTTACACGGGGGAAATGAAAAACTGTTTTTT
CDR3: CASSRLHGGNEKLFF

J: TRBJ2-7
V: TRBV6-5
D: TRBD2
size: medium-sized
DNA: TGTGCCAGCAGGTCAGCGGGATTCACCTACGAGCAGTACTTC
CDR3: CASRSAGFTYEQYF

J: TRBJ2-2
V: TRBV5-4
D: -
size: many
DNA: TGTGCCAGCAGCTTGGCGGGGAGTTCCACCGGGGAGCTGTTTTTT
CDR3: CASSLAGSSTGELFF

J: TRBJ1-2
V: TRBV6-5
D: TRBD1
size: many
DNA: TGTGCCAGCAGTTACAAGGCAGGGGGCTATGGCTACACCTTC
CDR3: CASSYKAGGYGYTF

J: TRBJ1-5
V: TRBV10-3
D: TRBD1
size: few
DNA: TGTGCCATCAGTGACCCGACAGGGGGAAATCAGCCCCAGCATTTT
CDR3: CAISDPTGGNQPQHF

J: TRBJ2-2
V: TRBV5-6
D: -
size: medium-sized
DNA: TGTGCCAGCAGTCTGTGGGCCGGGGAGCTGTTTTTT
CDR3: CASSLWAGELFF

J: TRBJ2-1
V: TRBV7-9
D: TRBD2
size: many
DNA: TGTGCCAGCAGCGTGACTAGCGGGGTCCACAATGAGCAGTTCTTC
CDR3: CASSVTSGVHNEQFF

J: TRBJ2-1
V: TRBV7-2
D: -
size: few
DNA: TGTGCCATCTCCTTCAGGGGGGTGAATGAGCAGTTCTTC
CDR3: CAISFRGVNEQFF

J: TRBJ2-1
V: TRBV7-8
D: TRBD1
size: medium-sized
DNA: TGTGCCAGCAGCCGAACAAGGACAGGTGGCCTAATGGAGCAGTTCTTC
CDR3: CASSRTRTGGLMEQFF

J: TRBJ2-7
V: TRBV2
D: -
size: many
DNA: TGTGCCAGCCCCGGGGACCGTGGTTCCTACGAGCAGTACTTC
CDR3: CASPGDRGSYEQYF

J: TRBJ2-1
V: TRBV3-1
D: -
size: medium-sized
DNA: TGTGCCAGCACGAGCCAGTCGGCAGAAAGATACAATGAGCAGTTCTTC
CDR3: CASTSQSAERYNEQFF

J: TRBJ2-1
V: TRBV10-3
D: -
size: -
DNA: TGTGCCATCAGTGAGTACGGGACTCACGGTGAGCAGTTCTTC
CDR3: CAISEYGTHGEQFF

J: TRBJ2-2
V: TRBV5-1
D: TRBD2
size: many
DNA: TGCGCCAGCAAACCGGGGGGGCGAAACACCGGGGAGCTGTTTTTT
CDR3: CASKPGGRNTGELFF

J: TRBJ1-2
V: TRBV6-1
D: -
size: medium-sized
DNA: TGTGCCAGCAGTGATTTGGGCTACACCTTC
CDR3: CASSDLGYTF

J: TRBJ1-1
V: TRBV6-1
D: -
size: many
DNA: TGTGCCAGCAGTGAAGTATATTACACTGAAGCTTTCTTT
CDR3: CASSEVYYTEAFF

J: TRBJ1-2
V: TRBV12-3/TRBV12-4
D: -
size: medium-sized
DNA: TGTGCCAGCAGTCCTACAGGGACTATTTCTGCTAACTATGGCTACACCTTC
CDR3: CASSPTGTISANYGYTF

J: TRBJ2-3
V: TRBV7-9
D: -
size: many
DNA: TGTGCCAGCAGCAGACAGGACCCGGGGCAGTATTTT
CDR3: CASSRQDPGQYF

J: TRBJ2-1
V: TRBV14
D: TRBD2
size: medium-sized
DNA: TGTGCCAGCAGCCCGAATCTAGCGGGGGGGACTGAGCAGTTCTTC
CDR3: CASSPNLAGGTEQFF

J: TRBJ1-1
V: TRBV12-3/TRBV12-4
D: -
size: many
DNA: -
CDR3: CASSFLFGPGTEAFF

J: TRBJ1-1
V: TRBV12-3/TRBV12-4
D: -
size: many
DNA: TGTGCCAGCAGTTTTGGGGGACCCAACACTGAAGCTTTCTTT
CDR3: CASSFGGPNTEAFF

J: TRBJ1-5
V: TRBV6-1
D: -
size: medium-sized
DNA: TGTGCCAGCAAAGAGGGAAGCAATCAGCCCCAGCATTTT
CDR3: CASKEGSNQPQHF

J: TRBJ2-3
V: TRBV18
D: -
size: medium-sized
DNA: TGTGCCAGCTCGTTCCAGAGGACAGATACGCAGTATTTT
CDR3: CASSFQRTDTQYF

J: TRBJ1-1
V: TRBV18
D: -
size: many
DNA: TGTGCCAGCTCGCTGAAGACCCTGGACATAGCTATGAACACTGAAGCTTTCTTT
CDR3: CASSLKTLDIAMNTEAFF

J: TRBJ2-2
V: TRBV5-1
D: -
size: many
DNA: TGCGCCAGCAGCTTGAGGACAGTGAACACCGGGGAGCTGTTTTTT
CDR3: CASSLRTVNTGELFF

J: TRBJ1-5
V: TRBV12-3/TRBV12-4
D: -
size: many
DNA: TGTGCCAGCACAGACAGAGATCAGCCCCAGCATTTT
CDR3: CASTDRDQPQHF

J: TRBJ1-3
V: TRBV6-6
D: -
size: many
DNA: TGTGCCAGCACCCTAGGCTCTGGCTCTGGAAACACCATATATTTT
CDR3: CASTLGSGSGNTIYF

J: TRBJ2-3
V: TRBV4-2
D: -
size: many
DNA: TGTGCCAGCAGCCAGACTCCCGCTAACACAGATACGCAGTATTTT
CDR3: CASSQTPANTDTQYF